Listed here are 22 T cell receptor beta chains from one sample, sequenced in a study of graft-versus-host responses after intestinal transplantation (dated by TCRdb to the early 2020s). The library was built by means of the immunoSEQ multiplex PCR assay. What TCRdb holds here is the immuneACCESS table cut down to in-frame rearrangements. Part of the clones is not present; checked against another copy, under half of the missing clones reflect an unresolved V gene, and the others are unexplained. The sample table shows about 85,000 clones, and about 91% are seen once. Clones ranked in the top ten supply 7.6% of the sample. Which antigens these TCRs recognize remains unknown. Taken with the paper, the label for time point translates to: cells obtained before transplantation from donor or recipient. Source: unstimulated CD8+ T cells sorted from spleen or lymph node cells, taken before transplant. These receptors all come from a human donor who was the organ donor for an intestinal transplant.

The chain is built from TRBV5-4 and TRBJ1-2; 9 bases agree with TRBD1. The germline CDR1 and CDR2 sequences are SGHNT and YYREEE (reference sequence). The CDR3 runs to 16 residues. V lost 4 bases and J lost 6; bases outside the gene matches: 13. CDR3 sequence (DNA): TGTGCCAGCAGCATACCCCGGGACAGGGCTACCGATGGCTACACCTTC. Its protein is CASSIPRDRATDGYTF. The whole variable domain, remainder taken from reference TRBV5-4 and TRBJ1-2, is ETGVTQSPTHLIKTRGQQVTLRCSSQSGHNTVSWYQQALGQGPQFIFQYYREEENGRGNFPPRFSGLQFPNYSSELNVNALELDDSALYLCASSIPRDRATDGYTFGSGTRLTVV.

The chain recombines TRBV18 with TRBJ2-1; the D gene is possibly TRBD2 (6 bases). The CDR3 has 16 amino acids. Trimming cost V 2 bases and J 5 bases, with 16 bases left between them. Per germline, CDR1 KGHSH and CDR2 LQKENI. CDR3 DNA sequence: TGTGCCAGCTCACCAACGGGAGCGGCGGCCGACAATGAGCAGTTCTTC. It encodes CASSPTGAAADNEQFF.

V and J are TRBV6-5 and TRBJ1-2, with no clear D. Between the trimmed V and J ends, which lost 2 bases and 1 base, there was a span of 14 bases. This CDR3 has 16 residues. Germline V gene sequence: CDR1 MNHEY, CDR2 SVGAGI. The CDR3 DNA sequence: TGTGCCAGCAGTTACGCCACCTTTGATAATAACTATGGCTACACCTTC. This codes for CASSYATFDNNYGYTF.

This chain joins TRBV6-1 and TRBJ1-2; a possible D gene is TRBD1 (5 bases). The CDR3 runs to 14 residues. The V gene's germline CDR1 is MNHNS and CDR2 SASEGT. Trimming took 4 bases from V and 4 from J, leaving 13 bases between them. DNA for the CDR3: TGTGCCAGCAGTGGACAGTCTGATTTCTATGGCTACACCTTC. Protein sequence: CASSGQSDFYGYTF.

The chain carries TRBV5-4 and TRBJ1-2; D is ambiguous. Germline values: CDR1 SGHNT, CDR2 YYREEE (reference sequence). The CDR3 runs 13 residues. The V end was cut by 0 bases, the J end by 11 bases, with 14 bases between. CDR3 nucleotide sequence: TGTGCCAGCAGCTTGGAGTATGTGGAGGAATACACCTTC. Translating gives CASSLEYVEEYTF.

The CDR3 protein is CASSQRKGTSGGLNYEQYF. Written as DNA, the CDR3 is TGCGCCAGCAGCCAACGAAAAGGGACTAGCGGGGGGTTGAACTACGAGCAGTACTTC. V is TRBV4-1 and J is TRBJ2-7; TRBD2 aligns across 15 bases. The trim removed 2 bases at V and 3 bases at J, leaving 11 bases unmatched. From germline, CDR1 is MGHRA and CDR2 YSYEKL. This CDR3 spans 19 amino acids.

This chain connects TRBV30 to TRBJ1-3; D is unclear. Germline assignment: CDR1 GTSNPN and CDR2 SVGIG (reference sequence). The V gene lost 0 bases and the J gene lost 4 bases, with 10 bases spanning the gap. This CDR3 region has 14 residues. The CDR3, as DNA: TGTGCCTGGAGTGTACGGCGAGAGGGAAACACCATATATTTT. Encoded protein: CAWSVRREGNTIYF.

The rearrangement links TRBV7-9 to TRBJ2-1; 10 bases align to TRBD2. CDR3 length: 17 residues. In germline, CDR1 is SEHNR, CDR2 FQNEAQ (reference sequence). The V and J ends lost 4 bases and 3 bases, in that order; junction bases with no gene match: 9. The CDR3 region is CASSSPAGGNHYNEQFF. The CDR3 coding sequence is TGTGCCAGCAGCTCACCAGCGGGGGGGAATCACTACAATGAGCAGTTCTTC.

The rearrangement joins TRBV15 to TRBJ1-1; D is ambiguous. V shed 1 base and J shed 0 bases, with 6 bases lying between them. The CDR3 is 14 residues long. The germline CDR1 and CDR2 sequences are LNHNV and YYDKDF (reference sequence). Here the CDR3 reads CATSRGRMNTEAFF. Written as DNA, the CDR3 is TGTGCCACCAGCAGAGGTCGGATGAACACTGAAGCTTTCTTT.

The chain carries TRBV4-2 and TRBJ2-7; TRBD2 agrees at 10 bases. This CDR3 spans 16 amino acids. Germline loops: CDR1 LGHNA, CDR2 YNFKEQ. J was trimmed by 4 bases and V by 0 bases; bases with no gene match: 6. The CDR3 bases are TGTGCCAGCAGCCAAGAGATGGGACTAGCGAGGTACGAGCAGTACTTC. As protein: CASSQEMGLARYEQYF.

On this clone: Additional DNA sequences in this sample encode the identical CDR3. CDR3 sequence: CASTHGWQYF. In DNA, the CDR3 is TGTGCCAGCACACACGGCTGGCAGTACTTC. V and J are TRBV27 and TRBJ2-7; D is ambiguous. From germline, CDR1 is MNHEY and CDR2 SMNVEV (reference sequence). CDR3 length: 10 residues. Between the trimmed V and J ends, which lost 7 bases and 9 bases, there was a span of 10 bases.

CDR3 bases: TGTGCCAGCAGTTACCGGACAGGGGACAATGAGCAGTTCTTC. It yields the protein CASSYRTGDNEQFF. This chain links TRBV6-5 with TRBJ2-1; 9 positions match TRBD1. This CDR3 region has 14 residues. Germline assignment: CDR1 MNHEY and CDR2 SVGAGI. V gave up 2 bases and J gave up 5 bases; unmatched junction bases: 1.

The rearrangement links TRBV7-6 to TRBJ2-5, with TRBD2 matching 12 bases. Germline CDR1 is SGHVS and CDR2 is FNYEAQ. The ends lost 4 bases at V and 5 bases at J; junction bases unmatched: 5. This CDR3 spans 15 amino acids. CDR3 loop: CASSSSGGALETQYF. The CDR3 DNA is TGTGCCAGCAGCTCTAGCGGGGGGGCTTTGGAGACCCAGTACTTC.

This clone was counted a single time. The chain links TRBV7-2 to TRBJ1-3; TRBD1 might be the D (5 bases). V lost 4 bases, J lost 3 bases, and 16 bases lay in between. CDR1 and CDR2 (germline): SGHTA, FQGNSA. The CDR3 totals 16 residues. DNA of the CDR3: TGTGCCAGCAGCTCATGGGGACGTAGAGGTGGAAACACCATATATTTT. Its translation is CASSSWGRRGGNTIYF.

This chain links TRBV5-4 with TRBJ1-2; 7 bases match TRBD1. The CDR3 loop spans 15 amino acids. The germline gives CDR1 SGHNT, CDR2 YYREEE (reference sequence). Germline trimming cut 0 bases from V and 6 bases from J; bases unmatched to any gene: 8. The CDR3 nucleotides read TGTGCCAGCAGCTTGGCGGAGAGACAGGGAAATGGCTACACCTTC. Encoded protein: CASSLAERQGNGYTF.

This clone has just a few counts. This CDR3 is CASSGGGDGNTIYF. CDR3 nucleotides: TGTGCCAGCAGCGGTGGGGGGGACGGAAACACCATATATTTT. V usage is TRBV9 and J usage is TRBJ1-3, with TRBD1 as a possible D gene (5 bases). The V end was cut by 3 bases, the J end by 4 bases, with 11 bases between. Germline V CDR1 and CDR2: SGDLS, YYNGEE. This CDR3 has 14 residues.

Sample share makes this clone large. This chain uses TRBV2 with TRBJ2-1; 11 bases align to TRBD2. This CDR3 is built from 16 residues. After removal of 7 bases from V and 3 bases from J, the junction contained 8 bases not matched to a gene. Germline V gene lookup returns CDR1 SNHLY and CDR2 FYNNEI. CDR3 in amino acids: CASTDPGTSGYNEQFF. CDR3 DNA: TGTGCCAGCACTGACCCCGGGACTAGCGGCTACAATGAGCAGTTCTTC.

The CDR3 sequence: CASSFTLDSLTPEAFF. DNA of the CDR3: TGTGCCAGCAGTTTTACCTTGGACAGCCTTACCCCTGAAGCTTTCTTT. The genes are TRBV11-3 and TRBJ1-1; maybe TRBD1 (6 bases). CDR1 is SGHNT and CDR2 is YENEEA in the germline V gene. With 6 bases removed from V and 6 bases from J, the gap between germline ends came to 23 bases. The CDR3 sequence is 16 residues long.

The chain combines TRBV4-1 with TRBJ1-6; 7 nucleotides line up with TRBD1. V trimming: 5 bases; J trimming: 8 bases; junction bases outside the gene matches: 6. Germline CDR1 and CDR2: MGHRA and YSYEKL. CDR3 size: 14 residues. CDR3 in amino acids: CASSFRTGDSPLHF. CDR3 coding DNA: TGCGCCAGCAGCTTCAGGACAGGAGATTCACCCCTCCACTTT.

This sequence joins TRBV4-1 and TRBJ1-3; D perhaps matches TRBD1 (5 bases). The V and J ends lost 3 bases and 2 bases respectively, with 29 bases between them. CDR1 MGHRA and CDR2 YSYEKL come from the germline V gene. The CDR3 runs 21 residues. The CDR3 is CASSQIGVGVLFNTPGNTIYF. The CDR3 nucleotides read TGCGCCAGCAGCCAGATTGGTGTGGGGGTTTTGTTTAATACTCCTGGAAACACCATATATTTT.

V usage is TRBV4-1 and J usage is TRBJ2-1; D gene unclear. Germline lookup yields CDR1 MGHRA and CDR2 YSYEKL. The CDR3 runs 14 residues. Trimming took 1 base from V and 5 from J, leaving 9 bases between them. CDR3 bases: TGCGCCAGCAGCCAAGCAGTTAGAAACAATGAGCAGTTCTTC. Its translation: CASSQAVRNNEQFF.

The gene calls are TRBV7-6 and TRBJ2-3, with unresolved D. Germline CDR1 SGHVS, CDR2 FNYEAQ. Trimming took 1 base from V and 3 from J, leaving 8 bases between them. The CDR3 is 14 amino acids. This chain's CDR3 is CASSLGEGTDTQYF. The CDR3 DNA follows: TGTGCCAGCAGCTTAGGGGAAGGGACAGATACGCAGTATTTT.